A single sample is the source of the 16 T cell receptor beta chains below, sequenced in a study of molecular identifiers for immune sequencing clone quantification (dated by TCRdb to 2017 to 2018). Library preparation was by PCR. Reads for this sample came from a NextSeq 500. TCRdb itself trimmed the public reads at Q25 with fastp, ran MiXCR and retained productive beta chains. Records with the same CDR3 protein are collapsed into one entry carrying the most frequent genes and DNA. The sample profile shows approximately 500,000 distinct CDR3 sequences; about 26% of them were found once. The top ten hold just over 0.75% of the sample. The material sequenced was naive CD8+ T cells from blood, with Jurkat cell RNA spiked in. This sample's cell subset or site label indicates: FACS-sorted CD8+CD4-CCR7+CD45RA+ naive T cells. The origin of the receptors is a human donor in good health. Some libraries in this study had Jurkat cell RNA spiked in.

This clonotype showed up many times. This chain links TRBV7-2 with TRBJ2-3; D unresolved. V gave up 4 bases and J gave up 2 bases, with 10 bases separating them. The germline gives CDR1 SGHTA, CDR2 FQGNSA. This CDR3 comprises 14 residues. The CDR3 here is CASSSLGNTDTQYF. DNA of the CDR3: TGTGCCAGCAGCTCCCTCGGCAACACAGATACGCAGTATTTT.

The chain couples TRBV6-6 to TRBJ2-7, with TRBD1 matching over 8 bases. Per germline, CDR1 MNHNY and CDR2 SVGAGI (reference sequence). The CDR3 contains 15 residues. The ends lost 6 bases at V and 1 base at J; junction bases unmatched: 8. The CDR3 protein is CASRDHRQGSYEQYF. CDR3 nucleotides: TGTGCCAGCAGAGACCATAGACAGGGGTCCTACGAGCAGTACTTC.

The chain joins TRBV2 to TRBJ2-7; 12 bases are a match to TRBD2. V was clipped by 10 bases and J by 9 bases; unmatched bases: 10. Germline V gene lookup returns CDR1 SNHLY and CDR2 FYNNEI. This CDR3 region has 13 residues. The CDR3 sequence is CAIQGLAGLGQYF. CDR3 in DNA: TGTGCCATCCAAGGACTAGCGGGATTAGGGCAGTACTTC. Together with reference TRBV2 and TRBJ2-7, the CDR3 gives the full variable domain: EPEVTQTPSHQVTQMGQEVILRCVPISNHLYFYWYRQILGQKVEFLVSFYNNEISEKSEIFDDQFSVERPDGSNFTLKIRSTKLEDSAMYFCAIQGLAGLGQYFGPGTRLTVT.

CDR3 in DNA: TGTGCCAGTAGTACCCAGGGGCTCGGGGAGCTGTTTTTT. Its protein is CASSTQGLGELFF. This sequence joins TRBV19 and TRBJ2-2; TRBD1 is a possible D gene (6 bases). This CDR3 is 13 amino acids long. CDR1 LNHDA and CDR2 SQIVND come from the germline V gene (reference sequence). V was shortened by 4 bases and J by 7 bases, with 10 bases between the two germline ends.

The chain has TRBV4-3 and TRBJ2-7; D is uncertain. V was pared by 0 bases and J by 3 bases, with 12 bases between. There are 15 residues in the CDR3. In germline, CDR1 is LGHNA, CDR2 YSLEER. The CDR3 region is CASSQEAAPSYEQYF. The CDR3 DNA follows: TGCGCCAGCAGCCAAGAGGCTGCTCCCAGCTACGAGCAGTACTTC.

The chain links TRBV4-1 to TRBJ2-1; a weak D match, TRBD1 (6 bases). CDR3 length: 16 amino acids. Germline-derived CDR1 and CDR2 are MGHRA and YSYEKL. V was cut by 0 bases and J by 3 bases, with 12 bases left in between. The CDR3 loop reads CASSQDTGTLYNEQFF. CDR3 nucleotide sequence: TGCGCCAGCAGCCAAGATACAGGGACCCTCTACAATGAGCAGTTCTTC.

The chain is built from TRBV27 and TRBJ1-5; D is possibly TRBD1 (5 bases). Germline V lookup: CDR1 MNHEY, CDR2 SMNVEV (reference sequence). Trimming pared 9 bases from V and 6 bases from J, leaving 15 bases between. The CDR3 loop spans 13 amino acids. The CDR3 reads CASTGGWGQPQHF. The CDR3 bases are TGTGCCAGTACAGGAGGTTGGGGTCAGCCCCAGCATTTT.

The rearrangement joins TRBV6-1 to TRBJ2-2; unclear D gene. CDR3 length equals 12 residues. Germline loops: CDR1 MNHNS, CDR2 SASEGT. Trimming took off 3 bases at V and 9 bases at J, with 8 bases between the two ends. CDR3 protein: CASSDRVRELFF. The DNA of the CDR3 is TGTGCCAGCAGTGACCGGGTCCGGGAGCTGTTTTTT.

This clonotype has just one count. The V call is TRBV7-2, the J call TRBJ2-7; tentatively, D is TRBD1 or TRBD2 (5 bases each). The CDR3 is made up of 14 amino acids. Trimming stripped 5 bases from V and 4 bases from J, with 15 bases between. Germline values: CDR1 SGHTA, CDR2 FQGNSA. In nucleotides, the CDR3 is TGTGCCAGCAGCGCGGACTGGGGGTATTACGAGCAGTACTTC. Its translation is CASSADWGYYEQYF.

Regarding this clonotype: In this CDR3 the conserved last residue, phenylalanine or tryptophan, is missing, so a read error is likely. This sequence joins TRBV5-6 and TRBJ2-4, with 7 bases aligning to TRBD1. The CDR3 totals 12 residues. CDR1 and CDR2 from the germline V gene are SGHDT and YYEEEE. V was clipped by 4 bases and J by 6 bases; unmatched bases: 1. The CDR3 loop is CASSGDRNIQYL. CDR3 sequence (DNA): TGTGCCAGCAGCGGGGACAGAAACATTCAGTACCTC.

V is TRBV27 and J is TRBJ2-6; D call uncertain. The CDR3 has 14 residues. The germline gives CDR1 MNHEY, CDR2 SMNVEV (reference sequence). Trimming removed 4 bases from V and 0 bases from J, with 4 bases in between. Here the CDR3 reads CASSSYSGANVLTF. The CDR3 DNA is TGTGCCAGCAGTTCCTACTCTGGGGCCAACGTCCTGACTTTC. The variable domain in full, with the rest retrieved from reference TRBV27 and TRBJ2-6, is EAQVTQNPRYLITVTGKKLTVTCSQNMNHEYMSWYRQDPGLGLRQIYYSMNVEVTDKGDVPEGYKVSRKEKRNFPLILESPSPNQTSLYFCASSSYSGANVLTFGAGSRLTVL.

This clonotype came up a few times. V gene TRBV4-3 combines with J gene TRBJ2-3, with D tentatively TRBD2 (5 bases). V was clipped by 6 bases and J by 0 bases, with 16 bases between them. The CDR3 length is 16 residues. Per the germline V gene, CDR1 is LGHNA and CDR2 is YSLEER. The CDR3 region has the DNA TGCGCCAGCAGTCAGTGGACTGCCTCCAGCACAGATACGCAGTATTTT. This encodes CASSQWTASSTDTQYF.

Worth noting for this clonotype: One junction end disagrees with the germline gene, perhaps due to a read error. V and J are TRBV4-1 and TRBJ1-5; D is undetermined. This CDR3 spans 15 amino acids. Germline V lookup: CDR1 MGHRA, CDR2 YSYEKL. The CDR3 sequence: CASSQSEGGNQPQQF. The DNA of the CDR3 is TGCGCCAGCAGCCAAAGCGAAGGAGGGAATCAGCCCCAGCAATTT.

On this clonotype itself: A much larger clone lies a single base off, so this may be a read error. This chain joins TRBV20-1 and TRBJ1-1; D is undetermined. Germline V lookup: CDR1 DFQATT, CDR2 SNEGSKA (reference sequence). CDR3 length: 13 amino acids. V shed 0 bases and J shed 8 bases, with 13 bases lying between them. As DNA, the CDR3 is TGCAGTGCTAGAGATACGCCGCGGCCCGAAGCTTTCTTT. This sequence encodes CSARDTPRPEAFF.

This clonotype turned up a few times. The chain links TRBV7-9 to TRBJ2-6, with D tentatively TRBD2 (5 bases). The CDR3 contains 15 residues. Germline V gives CDR1 SEHNR, CDR2 FQNEAQ (reference sequence). Trimming stripped 3 bases from V and 4 bases from J, with 10 bases between. CDR3 DNA: TGTGCCAGCAGCTTCTGGGGAGCGGGGGCCAACGTCCTGACTTTC. Translating gives CASSFWGAGANVLTF.

The V call is TRBV7-6, the J call TRBJ2-5, with TRBD2 identical over 9 bases. Per the germline V gene, CDR1 is SGHVS and CDR2 is FNYEAQ. The CDR3 consists of 16 residues. The ends lost 1 base at V and 4 bases at J; junction bases unmatched: 7. The CDR3 spells CASSLEAGGPRETQYF. CDR3 in DNA: TGTGCCAGCAGCTTAGAGGCGGGGGGGCCAAGAGAGACCCAGTACTTC. The variable domain in full, with the rest retrieved from reference TRBV7-6 and TRBJ2-5, is GAGVSQSPRYKVTKRGQDVALRCDPISGHVSLYWYRQALGQGPEFLTYFNYEAQQDKSGLPNDRFSAERPEGSISTLTIQRTEQRDSAMYRCASSLEAGGPRETQYFGPGTRLLVL.